This T cell receptor beta chain was sequenced during a study of T cell changes during pregnancy in multiple sclerosis. CDR3 length: 15 residues. J lost 6 bases, V lost 6 bases, and 11 bases had no gene match. Clones were sequenced by immunoSEQ multiplex PCR, and TCRdb holds only the in-frame ones, with some missing. The data contain 80,000 to 100,000 clones, approximately 92% of them seen just once; the ten biggest clones take up under 3%. Sequencing used peripheral blood, obtained in the first trimester of pregnancy. The clonotype originates from a female donor with multiple sclerosis, enrolled in a pregnancy study. The chain combines TRBV6-7 with TRBJ2-7, with 10 nucleotides matching TRBD2. TRBV6-7 falls under the ORF class, with uncertain function. CDR3 nucleotides: TGTGCCAGCAGCCGAGGGGGACTAGCGTATGGCGAGCAGTACTTC. Amino acids: CASSRGGLAYGEQYF.